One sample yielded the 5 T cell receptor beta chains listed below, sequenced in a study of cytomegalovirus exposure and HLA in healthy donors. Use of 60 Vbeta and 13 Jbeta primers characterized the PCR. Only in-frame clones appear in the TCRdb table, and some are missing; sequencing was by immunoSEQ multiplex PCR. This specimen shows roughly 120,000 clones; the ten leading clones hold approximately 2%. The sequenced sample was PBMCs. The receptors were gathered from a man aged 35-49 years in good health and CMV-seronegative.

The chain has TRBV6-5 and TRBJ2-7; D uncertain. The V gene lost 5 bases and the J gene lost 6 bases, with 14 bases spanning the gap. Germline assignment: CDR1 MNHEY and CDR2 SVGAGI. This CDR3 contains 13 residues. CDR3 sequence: CASSAQLLSEQYF. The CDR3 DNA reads TGTGCCAGCAGTGCGCAACTCCTGTCCGAGCAGTACTTC.

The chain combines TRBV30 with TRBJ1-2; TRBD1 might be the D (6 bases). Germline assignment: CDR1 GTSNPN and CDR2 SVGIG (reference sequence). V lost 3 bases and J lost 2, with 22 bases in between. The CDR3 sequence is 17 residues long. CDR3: CAWRVELFPRGNYGYTF. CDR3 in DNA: TGTGCCTGGAGGGTGGAGCTTTTTCCCAGGGGAAACTATGGCTACACCTTC.

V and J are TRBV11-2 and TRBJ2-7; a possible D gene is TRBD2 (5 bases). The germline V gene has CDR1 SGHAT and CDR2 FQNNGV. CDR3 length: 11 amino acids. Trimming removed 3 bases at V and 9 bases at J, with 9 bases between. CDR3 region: CASSLEVGQYF. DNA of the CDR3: TGTGCCAGCAGCTTGGAGGTGGGGCAGTACTTC.

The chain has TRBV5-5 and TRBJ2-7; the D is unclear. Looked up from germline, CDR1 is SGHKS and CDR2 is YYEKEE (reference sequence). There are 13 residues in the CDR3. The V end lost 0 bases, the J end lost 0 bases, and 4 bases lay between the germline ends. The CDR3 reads CASSLGSSYEQYF. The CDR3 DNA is TGTGCCAGCAGCTTGGGCAGCTCCTACGAGCAGTACTTC.

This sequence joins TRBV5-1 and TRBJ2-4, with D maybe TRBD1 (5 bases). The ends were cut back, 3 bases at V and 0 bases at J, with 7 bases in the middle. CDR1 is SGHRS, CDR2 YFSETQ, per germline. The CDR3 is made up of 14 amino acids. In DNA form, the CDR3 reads TGCGCCAGCAGCTCAGGGTTAGCCAAAAACATTCAGTACTTC. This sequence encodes CASSSGLAKNIQYF.